These T cell receptor beta chains were read from a single sample in a study of shared clonotypes between healthy human individuals. TCRdb's copy holds only in-frame clones and misses some; the assay was immunoSEQ multiplex PCR. The data hold about 750,000 clones, with 80% to 95% observed a single time. The sequenced material came from naive CD8+ T cells sorted from blood. Receptor source: a man in his thirties or forties in good health. Each CDR3 is given with its conserved first and last residue. Fields, in order: J gene, clone size, D gene, V gene, CDR3 DNA, CDR3 protein. The D gene is left open where the match is weak. Only part of the rows carry a size: once, few, many, or a class if the clone is expanded.

j_call: TRBJ2-1; clone_size: .; d_call: TRBD2; v_call: TRBV11-2; cdr3_nt: TGTGCCAGCGGGGGACTAGCGGGGAGAAGGTCCTACAATGAGCAGTTCTTC; cdr3_aa: CASGGLAGRRSYNEQFF
j_call: TRBJ1-1; clone_size: .; d_call: .; v_call: TRBV29-1; cdr3_nt: TGCAGCGTTGAAGATCTGGTGAACACTGAAGCTTTCTTT; cdr3_aa: CSVEDLVNTEAFF
j_call: TRBJ1-1; clone_size: .; d_call: .; v_call: TRBV11-2; cdr3_nt: TGTGCCAGCAGCTTAGGACCAAACACTGAAGCTTTCTTT; cdr3_aa: CASSLGPNTEAFF
j_call: TRBJ2-1; clone_size: .; d_call: TRBD1; v_call: TRBV30; cdr3_nt: TGTGCCTGGACTACAGGGGGTCACAATGAGCAGTTCTTC; cdr3_aa: CAWTTGGHNEQFF
j_call: TRBJ2-7; clone_size: many; d_call: .; v_call: TRBV28; cdr3_nt: TGTGCCAGCAGTCCCGGGGAGGACTACGAGCAGTACTTC; cdr3_aa: CASSPGEDYEQYF
j_call: TRBJ2-3; clone_size: .; d_call: TRBD2; v_call: TRBV6-1; cdr3_nt: TGTGCCAGCAGTGTCGGCGGGAGGGGAACAGATACGCAGTATTTT; cdr3_aa: CASSVGGRGTDTQYF
j_call: TRBJ1-3; clone_size: once; d_call: .; v_call: TRBV2; cdr3_nt: TGTGCCAGCAGTCGGACAAGCCGAGACACCATATATTTT; cdr3_aa: CASSRTSRDTIYF
j_call: TRBJ2-7; clone_size: .; d_call: TRBD2; v_call: TRBV4-1; cdr3_nt: TGCGCCAGCAGCCAAGCTAGCGGCTCCTACGAGCAGTACTTC; cdr3_aa: CASSQASGSYEQYF
j_call: TRBJ2-1; clone_size: .; d_call: TRBD1; v_call: TRBV7-9; cdr3_nt: TGTGCCAGCAGCTTAACAGGACAGGGGAGTCATGAGCAGTTCTTC; cdr3_aa: CASSLTGQGSHEQFF
j_call: TRBJ2-1; clone_size: .; d_call: TRBD2; v_call: TRBV19; cdr3_nt: TGTGCCAGTAGTCCAGGACTAGCGGGCAATGAGCAGTTCTTC; cdr3_aa: CASSPGLAGNEQFF
j_call: TRBJ2-4; clone_size: .; d_call: TRBD2; v_call: TRBV13; cdr3_nt: TGTGCCAGCAGCCATAGCGGGATTCAGTACTTC; cdr3_aa: CASSHSGIQYF
j_call: TRBJ1-4; clone_size: .; d_call: .; v_call: TRBV11-2; cdr3_nt: TGTGCCAGCAGCCCTGAACCGCCAGGGGCTAATGAAAAACTGTTTTTT; cdr3_aa: CASSPEPPGANEKLFF
j_call: TRBJ2-7; clone_size: .; d_call: .; v_call: TRBV6-1; cdr3_nt: TGTGCCAGCAGTGAAGCCCAATTGCAAGGACACGAGGACGAGCAGTACTTC; cdr3_aa: CASSEAQLQGHEDEQYF
j_call: TRBJ2-1; clone_size: .; d_call: .; v_call: TRBV21-1; cdr3_nt: TGTGCCAGCAGCATCCCCAGACTAGTAGACAATGAGCAGTTCTTC; cdr3_aa: CASSIPRLVDNEQFF
j_call: TRBJ2-3; clone_size: .; d_call: .; v_call: TRBV10-3; cdr3_nt: TGTGCCATCAGTGAATCGTGGGGTGAGGATACGCAGTATTTT; cdr3_aa: CAISESWGEDTQYF
j_call: TRBJ2-7; clone_size: once; d_call: TRBD1; v_call: TRBV7-6; cdr3_nt: TGTGCCAGCAGCGGACAGGGACAGGGGTCCTACGAGCAGTACTTC; cdr3_aa: CASSGQGQGSYEQYF
j_call: TRBJ2-2; clone_size: .; d_call: .; v_call: TRBV7-8; cdr3_nt: TGTGCCAGCAGCTTATCGGGAGCCGGCGGGGAGCTGTTTTTT; cdr3_aa: CASSLSGAGGELFF
j_call: TRBJ2-7; clone_size: .; d_call: .; v_call: TRBV28; cdr3_nt: TGTGCCAGCAGTTCCCCGGGACGCACCTACGAGCAGTACTTC; cdr3_aa: CASSSPGRTYEQYF
j_call: TRBJ2-1; clone_size: once; d_call: .; v_call: TRBV5-4; cdr3_nt: TGTGCCAGCAGCCGTAGCGGAAATGAGCAGTTCTTC; cdr3_aa: CASSRSGNEQFF
j_call: TRBJ2-3; clone_size: .; d_call: TRBD2; v_call: TRBV5-1; cdr3_nt: TGCGCCAGCAGCTTGGAAGGACTAACGGGAGGGCCCGATACGCAGTATTTT; cdr3_aa: CASSLEGLTGGPDTQYF
j_call: TRBJ2-3; clone_size: .; d_call: TRBD1; v_call: TRBV14; cdr3_nt: TGTGCCAGCAGCCAGGTCTCCCGGGACAGGCTCTCCCACACAGATACGCAGTATTTT; cdr3_aa: CASSQVSRDRLSHTDTQYF
j_call: TRBJ2-1; clone_size: .; d_call: TRBD2; v_call: TRBV5-4; cdr3_nt: TGTGCCAGCAGCTTCGTTGCGGGAGTCGAGGGCTACAATGAGCAGTTCTTC; cdr3_aa: CASSFVAGVEGYNEQFF
j_call: TRBJ2-4; clone_size: .; d_call: TRBD1; v_call: TRBV11-3; cdr3_nt: TGTGCCAGCAGCTTAGGGACAGGGAACATTCAGTACTTC; cdr3_aa: CASSLGTGNIQYF
j_call: TRBJ2-5; clone_size: .; d_call: .; v_call: TRBV27; cdr3_nt: TGTGCCACGGCACTTACCGGGAGCGCGGGGGAGACCCAGTACTTC; cdr3_aa: CATALTGSAGETQYF
j_call: TRBJ2-7; clone_size: .; d_call: .; v_call: TRBV29-1; cdr3_nt: TGCAGCGTTAATTCAAACTCCTACGAGCAGTACTTC; cdr3_aa: CSVNSNSYEQYF
j_call: TRBJ2-6; clone_size: .; d_call: TRBD2; v_call: TRBV4-2; cdr3_nt: TGTGCCAGCAGCCAAGATCCTAGCGGGACACTCTCTGGGGCCAACGTCCTGACTTTC; cdr3_aa: CASSQDPSGTLSGANVLTF
j_call: TRBJ1-3; clone_size: .; d_call: .; v_call: TRBV6-1; cdr3_nt: TGTGCCAGCAGTGAAGGTGGGGGACCTGGAAACACCATATATTTT; cdr3_aa: CASSEGGGPGNTIYF
j_call: TRBJ2-7; clone_size: .; d_call: .; v_call: TRBV5-4; cdr3_nt: TGTGCCAGCAGCTTGCCAGGTATTTCCTACGAGCAGTACTTC; cdr3_aa: CASSLPGISYEQYF
j_call: TRBJ2-2; clone_size: .; d_call: .; v_call: TRBV9; cdr3_nt: TGTGCCAGCAGCGCCCTGGGGAAGCTGTTTTTT; cdr3_aa: CASSALGKLFF
j_call: TRBJ2-7; clone_size: .; d_call: TRBD1; v_call: TRBV13; cdr3_nt: TGTGCCAGCAGCTCACTTCAGGACAGGGGGAAGTGCGAGCAGTACTTC; cdr3_aa: CASSSLQDRGKCEQYF
j_call: TRBJ2-2; clone_size: once; d_call: .; v_call: TRBV7-8; cdr3_nt: TGTGCCAGCAGCTTATGGGGTGGTGGGACCGGGGAGCTGTTTTTT; cdr3_aa: CASSLWGGGTGELFF
j_call: TRBJ2-7; clone_size: .; d_call: .; v_call: TRBV27; cdr3_nt: TGTGCCAGCAGTTTAATTTCAGGGCAACAGTACTTC; cdr3_aa: CASSLISGQQYF
j_call: TRBJ1-5; clone_size: .; d_call: .; v_call: TRBV27; cdr3_nt: TGTGCCAGCAGTTTCATCGGCGGGGTTGATCAGCCCCAGCATTTT; cdr3_aa: CASSFIGGVDQPQHF
j_call: TRBJ1-5; clone_size: .; d_call: .; v_call: TRBV7-8; cdr3_nt: TGTGCCAGCAGCTTAGGGTTGGCAGGGAAAGAGGATCAGCCCCAGCATTTT; cdr3_aa: CASSLGLAGKEDQPQHF
j_call: TRBJ2-1; clone_size: .; d_call: .; v_call: TRBV18; cdr3_nt: TGTGCCAGCTCACCAGGGGACCCTAGGGGTTACAATGAGCAGTTCTTC; cdr3_aa: CASSPGDPRGYNEQFF
j_call: TRBJ2-5; clone_size: .; d_call: .; v_call: TRBV2; cdr3_nt: TGTGCCAGCAGTACCCCATTGGTTGGAGAGACCCAGTACTTC; cdr3_aa: CASSTPLVGETQYF
j_call: TRBJ1-5; clone_size: once; d_call: .; v_call: TRBV27; cdr3_nt: TGTGCCAGCAGTCCAACAGGCAATCAGCCCCAGCATTTT; cdr3_aa: CASSPTGNQPQHF
j_call: TRBJ2-3; clone_size: .; d_call: .; v_call: TRBV7-3; cdr3_nt: TGTGCCAGCAGCCCTGACGGAGGCGATACGCAGTATTTT; cdr3_aa: CASSPDGGDTQYF
j_call: TRBJ1-1; clone_size: .; d_call: .; v_call: TRBV5-1; cdr3_nt: TGCGCCAGCAGCTTGGGTAGGGTCTTTACCACTGAAGCTTTCTTT; cdr3_aa: CASSLGRVFTTEAFF
j_call: TRBJ2-1; clone_size: .; d_call: TRBD2; v_call: TRBV19; cdr3_nt: TGTGCCAGTAGTATAGCCGCTAGCGGGGTGAATGAGCAGTTCTTC; cdr3_aa: CASSIAASGVNEQFF
j_call: TRBJ2-7; clone_size: once; d_call: .; v_call: TRBV11-3; cdr3_nt: TGTGCCAGCGCCTTTGAGCAGTACTTC; cdr3_aa: CASAFEQYF
j_call: TRBJ1-5; clone_size: .; d_call: .; v_call: TRBV28; cdr3_nt: TGTGCCAGCAGTTTTCGTGCGGATTACTCTAATAGCAATCAGCCCCAGCATTTT; cdr3_aa: CASSFRADYSNSNQPQHF
j_call: TRBJ2-7; clone_size: .; d_call: .; v_call: TRBV9; cdr3_nt: TGTGCCAGCAGCCCTCGACTATACTCCTACGAGCAGTACTTC; cdr3_aa: CASSPRLYSYEQYF
j_call: TRBJ2-7; clone_size: .; d_call: .; v_call: TRBV4-3; cdr3_nt: TGCGCCAGCAGCCAAGAGGCCCAGGGTGATAATTACGAGCAGTACTTC; cdr3_aa: CASSQEAQGDNYEQYF
j_call: TRBJ2-1; clone_size: .; d_call: .; v_call: TRBV6-5; cdr3_nt: TGTGCCAGCAGTTGGGGAGGTTCCTACAATGAGCAGTTCTTC; cdr3_aa: CASSWGGSYNEQFF